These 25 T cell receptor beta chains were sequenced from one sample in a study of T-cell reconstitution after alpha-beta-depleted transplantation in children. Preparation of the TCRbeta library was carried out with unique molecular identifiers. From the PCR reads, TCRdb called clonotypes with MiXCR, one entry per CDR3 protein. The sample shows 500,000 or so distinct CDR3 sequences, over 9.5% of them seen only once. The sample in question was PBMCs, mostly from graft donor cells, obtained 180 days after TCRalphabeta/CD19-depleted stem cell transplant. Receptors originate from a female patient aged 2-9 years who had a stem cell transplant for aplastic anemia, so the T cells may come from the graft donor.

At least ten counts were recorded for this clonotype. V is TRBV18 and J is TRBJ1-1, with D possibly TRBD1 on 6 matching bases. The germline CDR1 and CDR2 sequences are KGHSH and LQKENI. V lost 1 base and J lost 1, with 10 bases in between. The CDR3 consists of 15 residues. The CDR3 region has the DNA TGTGCCAGCTCACCACGAACGGACAGGAACACTGAAGCTTTCTTT. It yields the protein CASSPRTDRNTEAFF.

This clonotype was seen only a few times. This CDR3 reads CASSLPRWSVDTQYF. CDR3 in DNA: TGTGCCAGCAGTTTGCCAAGATGGTCGGTAGATACGCAGTATTTT. The V gene is TRBV12-3 or TRBV12-4, the J gene TRBJ2-3; D is unresolved. Between the trimmed V and J ends, which lost 3 bases and 5 bases, there was a span of 15 bases. The length of the CDR3 is 15 residues.

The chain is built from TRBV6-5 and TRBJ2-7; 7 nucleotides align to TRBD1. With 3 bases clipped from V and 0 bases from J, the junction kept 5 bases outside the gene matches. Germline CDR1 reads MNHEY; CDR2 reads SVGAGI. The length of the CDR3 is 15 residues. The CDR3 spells CASSYSTGSSYEQYF. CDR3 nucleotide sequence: TGTGCCAGCAGTTATTCGACAGGGTCCTCCTACGAGCAGTACTTC.

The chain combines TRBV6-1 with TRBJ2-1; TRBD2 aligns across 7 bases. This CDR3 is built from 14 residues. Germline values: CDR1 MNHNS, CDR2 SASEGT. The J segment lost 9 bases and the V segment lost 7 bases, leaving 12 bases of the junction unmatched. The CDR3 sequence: CASTPAGPLSEQFF. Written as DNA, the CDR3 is TGTGCCAGCACCCCAGCGGGACCCCTCAGTGAGCAGTTCTTC.

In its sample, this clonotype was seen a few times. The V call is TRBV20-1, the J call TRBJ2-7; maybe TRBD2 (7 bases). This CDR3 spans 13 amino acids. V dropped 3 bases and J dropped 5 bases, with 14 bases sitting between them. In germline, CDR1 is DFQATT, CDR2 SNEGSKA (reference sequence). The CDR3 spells CSARERGGDEQYV. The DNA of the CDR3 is TGCAGTGCTAGGGAACGAGGGGGGGACGAGCAGTACGTC.

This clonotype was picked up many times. The CDR3: CASSSITDTQYF. The CDR3 nucleotides read TGTGCCAGCAGCAGCATTACAGATACGCAGTATTTT. The rearrangement links TRBV5-6 to TRBJ2-3; D ambiguous. The length of the CDR3 is 12 residues. V lost 4 bases, J lost 3 bases, and 6 bases lay in between. The germline CDR1 and CDR2 sequences are SGHDT and YYEEEE.

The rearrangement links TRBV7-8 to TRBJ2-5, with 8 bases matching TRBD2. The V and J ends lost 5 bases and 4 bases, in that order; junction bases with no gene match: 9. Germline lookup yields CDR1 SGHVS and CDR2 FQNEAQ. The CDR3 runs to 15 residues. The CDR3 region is CASSQPGLASETQYF. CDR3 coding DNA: TGTGCCAGCAGCCAACCCGGACTAGCCTCAGAGACCCAGTACTTC.

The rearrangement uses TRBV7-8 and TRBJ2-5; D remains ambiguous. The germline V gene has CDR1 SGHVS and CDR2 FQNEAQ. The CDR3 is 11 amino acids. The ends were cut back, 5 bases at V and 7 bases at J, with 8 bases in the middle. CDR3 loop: CASSPLMTQYF. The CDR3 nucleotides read TGTGCCAGCAGCCCCTTAATGACCCAGTACTTC.

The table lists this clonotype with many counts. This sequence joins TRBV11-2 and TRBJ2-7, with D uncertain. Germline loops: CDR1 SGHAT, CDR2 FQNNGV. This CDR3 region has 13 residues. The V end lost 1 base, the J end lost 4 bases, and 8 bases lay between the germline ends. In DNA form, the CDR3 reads TGTGCCAGCAGCTTAGGGGCAAGATACGAGCAGTACTTC. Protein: CASSLGARYEQYF.

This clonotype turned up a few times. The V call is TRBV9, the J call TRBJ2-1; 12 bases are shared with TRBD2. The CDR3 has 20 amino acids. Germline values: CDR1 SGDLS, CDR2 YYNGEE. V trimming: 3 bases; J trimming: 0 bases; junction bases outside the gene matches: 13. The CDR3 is CASSAASTGLAGNSYNEQFF. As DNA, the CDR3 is TGTGCCAGCAGCGCGGCCTCTACCGGACTAGCGGGAAACTCCTACAATGAGCAGTTCTTC.

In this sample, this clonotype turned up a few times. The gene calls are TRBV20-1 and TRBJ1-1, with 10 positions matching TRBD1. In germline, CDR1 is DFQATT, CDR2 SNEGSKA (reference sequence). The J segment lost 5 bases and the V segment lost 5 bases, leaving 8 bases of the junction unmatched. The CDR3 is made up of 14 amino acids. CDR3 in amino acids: CSAGDRGLFTEAFF. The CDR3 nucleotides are TGCAGTGCTGGCGACAGGGGGCTCTTTACTGAAGCTTTCTTT.

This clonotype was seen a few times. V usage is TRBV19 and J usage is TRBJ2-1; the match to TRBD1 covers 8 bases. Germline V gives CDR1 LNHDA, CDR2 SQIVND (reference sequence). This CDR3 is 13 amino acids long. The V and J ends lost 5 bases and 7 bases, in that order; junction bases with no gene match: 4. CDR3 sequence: CASSANRGNEQFF. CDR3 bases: TGTGCCAGTAGTGCGAACAGGGGGAATGAGCAGTTCTTC.

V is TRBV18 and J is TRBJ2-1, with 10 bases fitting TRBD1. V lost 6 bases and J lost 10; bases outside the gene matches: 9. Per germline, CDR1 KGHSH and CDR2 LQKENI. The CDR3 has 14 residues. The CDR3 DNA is TGTGCCAGCTCGCCCGGACAGGGGGTTTGGGAGCAGTTCTTC. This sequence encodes CASSPGQGVWEQFF.

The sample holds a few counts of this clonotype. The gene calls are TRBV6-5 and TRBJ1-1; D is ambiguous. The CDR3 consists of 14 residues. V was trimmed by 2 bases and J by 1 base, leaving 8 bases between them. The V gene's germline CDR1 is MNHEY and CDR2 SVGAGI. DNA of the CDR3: TGTGCCAGCAGTTACATCGGTTGGAACACTGAAGCTTTCTTT. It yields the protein CASSYIGWNTEAFF.

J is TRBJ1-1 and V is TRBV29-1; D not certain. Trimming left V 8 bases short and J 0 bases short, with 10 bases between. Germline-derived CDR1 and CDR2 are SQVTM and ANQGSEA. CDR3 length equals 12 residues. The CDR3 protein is CSPGGMNTEAFF. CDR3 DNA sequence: TGCAGCCCGGGAGGCATGAACACTGAAGCTTTCTTT.

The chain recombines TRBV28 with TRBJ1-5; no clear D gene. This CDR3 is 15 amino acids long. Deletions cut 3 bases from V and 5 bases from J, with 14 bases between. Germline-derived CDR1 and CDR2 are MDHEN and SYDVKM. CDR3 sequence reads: CASSFPGRVDQPQHF. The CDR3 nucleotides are TGTGCCAGCAGTTTCCCCGGGAGGGTCGATCAGCCCCAGCATTTT.

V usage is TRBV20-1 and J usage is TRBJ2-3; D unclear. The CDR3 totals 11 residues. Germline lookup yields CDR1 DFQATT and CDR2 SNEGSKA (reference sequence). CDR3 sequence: CSCGFTDTQYF. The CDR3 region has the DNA TGCAGCTGCGGATTCACAGATACGCAGTATTTT.

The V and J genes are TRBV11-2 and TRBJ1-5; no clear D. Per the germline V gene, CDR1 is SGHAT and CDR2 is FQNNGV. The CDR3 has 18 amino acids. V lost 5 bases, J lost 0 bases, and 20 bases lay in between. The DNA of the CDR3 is TGTGCCAGCAGCCCAAAGAGAGAAAGAGTGTATAGCAATCAGCCCCAGCATTTT. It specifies CASSPKRERVYSNQPQHF.

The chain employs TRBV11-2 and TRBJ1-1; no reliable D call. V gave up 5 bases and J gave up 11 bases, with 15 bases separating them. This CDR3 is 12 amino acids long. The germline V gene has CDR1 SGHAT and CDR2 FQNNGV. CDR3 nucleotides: TGTGCCAGCAGCCATGCCGGGAGGGATGCTTTCTTT. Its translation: CASSHAGRDAFF.

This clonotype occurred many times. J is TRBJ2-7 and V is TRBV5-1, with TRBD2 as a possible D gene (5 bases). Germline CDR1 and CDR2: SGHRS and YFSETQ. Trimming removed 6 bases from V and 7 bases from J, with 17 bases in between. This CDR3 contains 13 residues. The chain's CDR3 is CASIMREYREQYV. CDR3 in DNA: TGCGCCAGCATCATGAGGGAATATCGGGAGCAGTACGTC.

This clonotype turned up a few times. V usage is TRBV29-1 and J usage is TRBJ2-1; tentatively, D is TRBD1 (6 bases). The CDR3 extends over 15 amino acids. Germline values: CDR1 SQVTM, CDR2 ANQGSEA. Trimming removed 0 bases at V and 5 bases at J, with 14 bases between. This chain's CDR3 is CSVEEGQGWDNEQFF. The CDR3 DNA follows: TGCAGCGTTGAAGAGGGGCAGGGGTGGGACAATGAGCAGTTCTTC.

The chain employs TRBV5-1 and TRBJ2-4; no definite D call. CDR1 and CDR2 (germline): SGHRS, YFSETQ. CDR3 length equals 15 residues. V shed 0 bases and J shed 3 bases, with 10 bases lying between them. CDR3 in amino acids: CASSLVGQGKNIQYF. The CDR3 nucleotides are TGCGCCAGCAGCTTGGTAGGCCAAGGCAAAAACATTCAGTACTTC.

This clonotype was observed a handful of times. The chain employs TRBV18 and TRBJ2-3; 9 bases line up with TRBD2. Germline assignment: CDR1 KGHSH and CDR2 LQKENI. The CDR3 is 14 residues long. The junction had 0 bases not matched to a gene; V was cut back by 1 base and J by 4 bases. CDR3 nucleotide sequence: TGTGCCAGCTCACCACTAGCGGGAGCAGATACGCAGTATTTT. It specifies CASSPLAGADTQYF.

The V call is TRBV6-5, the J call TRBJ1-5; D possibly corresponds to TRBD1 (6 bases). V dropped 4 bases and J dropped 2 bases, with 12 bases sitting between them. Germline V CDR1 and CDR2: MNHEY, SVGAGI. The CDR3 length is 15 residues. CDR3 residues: CASSSTGLGNQPQHF. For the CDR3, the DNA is TGTGCCAGCAGTTCGACAGGCCTTGGCAATCAGCCCCAGCATTTT.

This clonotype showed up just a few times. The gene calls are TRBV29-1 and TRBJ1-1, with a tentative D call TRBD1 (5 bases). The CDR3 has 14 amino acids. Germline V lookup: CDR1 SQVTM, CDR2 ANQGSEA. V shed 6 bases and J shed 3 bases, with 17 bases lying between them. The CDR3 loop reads CSVTSQGRYTEAFF. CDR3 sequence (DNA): TGCAGCGTAACATCGCAGGGCCGCTACACTGAAGCTTTCTTT.